This section outlines one TCR beta chain sequence together with its context. The target antigen is unknown. These data come from a study of T cell responses to AZD1222 COVID-19 vaccine. Study results and limitations: The donors showed a predominance of white British ancestry and of females, with possible underestimation of clonal diversity. Spike-specific TCRs gained breadth and depth after people received two AZD1222 doses. The span of vaccine-associated CD4 TCRs extended across spike, with dominance at 160-218 and 743-854.

Repertoires were generated with immunoSEQ multiplex PCR, while TCRdb's copy carries only in-frame clones and drops some. The sample has 55,000 to 90,000 clones; roughly 84% are singletons. V lost 6 bases and J 3 bases, leaving 9 bases between the germline ends. The CDR3 consists of 13 residues. CDR1 MNHEY and CDR2 SVGAGI come from the germline V gene. The rearrangement links TRBV6-5 to TRBJ1-5; D not certain. This material consisted of peripheral blood, taken on day 0 of AZD1222 vaccination. The receptor comes from an adult in good health. CDR3 in amino acids: CASRGGFNQPQHF. The DNA of the CDR3 is TGTGCCAGCAGGGGTGGATTCAATCAGCCCCAGCATTTT.